Listed below are T cell receptor beta chains from one sample, sequenced in a study of blood T cell repertoires in COVID-19. Assay used: immunoSEQ multiplex PCR; TCRdb lists only in-frame clones, some missing. The sample has about 350,000 clones, around nine tenths seen once. The sample taken for sequencing was peripheral blood. The receptors shown here come from a woman in her 70s with COVID-19, enrolled during active disease. Each CDR3 is given with its conserved first and last residue. A D gene is named only where the DNA matches it firmly. Size is stated for part of the rows, as once, few or many counts, or as a class when the clone is expanded.

>TRBD1|TRBJ1-2|NA|TRBV6-5
CASSRGQAGYTF
TGTGCCAGCAGCCGGGGACAGGCGGGCTACACCTTC
>TRBD2|TRBJ2-7|once|TRBV7-2
CASSLVRGGYEQYF
TGTGCCAGCAGCTTAGTGCGGGGGGGCTACGAGCAGTACTTC
>TRBD2|TRBJ2-1|once|TRBV3-1/TRBV3-2
CASSLPGTSGSNEQFF
TGTGCCAGCAGCCTCCCCGGGACTAGCGGGAGCAATGAGCAGTTCTTC
>TRBD1|TRBJ1-6|NA|TRBV6-6
CASSYSVRGTPLHF
TGTGCCAGCAGTTACTCGGTCAGGGGGACACCCCTCCACTTT
>TRBD1|TRBJ1-1|NA|TRBV6-5
CASSGDRDTEAFF
TGTGCCAGCAGCGGGGACAGGGATACTGAAGCTTTCTTT
>TRBD1|TRBJ1-2|NA|TRBV5-8
CASSWGTGGYYGYTF
TGTGCCAGCAGCTGGGGGACAGGGGGCTACTATGGCTACACCTTC
>TRBD2|TRBJ2-5|NA|TRBV5-1
CASSYGTSGGNQETQYF
TGCGCCAGCAGCTACGGGACTAGCGGGGGAAACCAAGAGACCCAGTACTTC
>TRBD2|TRBJ2-1|NA|TRBV18
CASSPTSGTYNEQFF
TGTGCCAGCTCACCGACTAGCGGTACCTACAATGAGCAGTTCTTC
>TRBD1|TRBJ1-4|NA|TRBV7-2
CASSPGTGAEKLFF
TGTGCCAGCAGCCCAGGGACAGGGGCTGAAAAACTGTTTTTT
>TRBD1|TRBJ1-5|NA|TRBV28
CASRLWGTGYSNQPQHF
TGTGCCAGCAGGCTTTGGGGGACAGGTTATAGCAATCAGCCCCAGCATTTT
>NA|TRBJ1-1|NA|TRBV7-2
CASTTEVINTEAFF
TGTGCCAGCACCACCGAGGTGATCAACACTGAAGCTTTCTTT
>TRBD2|TRBJ2-7|NA|TRBV3-1/TRBV3-2
CASSQGSGGAYEQYF
TGTGCCAGCAGCCAGGGAAGCGGGGGGGCCTACGAGCAGTACTTC
>TRBD2|TRBJ2-3|NA|TRBV11-2
CASSLYGGGGTDTQYF
TGTGCCAGCAGCTTATACGGGGGGGGTGGCACAGATACGCAGTATTTT
>NA|TRBJ2-7|NA|TRBV27
CASSLVDRGEQYF
TGTGCCAGCAGTTTGGTGGACCGGGGAGAGCAGTACTTC
>NA|TRBJ2-7|NA|TRBV6-5
CASSYSLGGTNEQYF
TGTGCCAGCAGTTACTCGTTAGGGGGAACCAACGAGCAGTACTTC
>NA|TRBJ2-3|NA|TRBV19
CASSTSTDTQYF
TGTGCCAGTAGTACCTCGACAGATACGCAGTATTTT
>TRBD1|TRBJ2-6|NA|TRBV5-6
CASSSGTGISGANVLTF
TGTGCCAGCAGCTCCGGGACAGGAATCTCTGGGGCCAACGTCCTGACTTTC